The 17 T cell receptor beta chains presented below share a single source sample, sequenced in a study of T cell repertoires in cytomegalovirus infection. From the reads, TCRdb called clonotypes with MiXCR, one entry per CDR3 protein. The repertoire holds hundreds of thousands of distinct CDR3 sequences, with 8% to 9.5% as singletons. Material for sequencing was PBMCs. The receptors stem from a human donor in good health (CMV status not recorded). Some clones in this sample may be carry-over from other donors' samples.

This clonotype has a count of ten or more. This rearrangement joins TRBV10-3 to TRBJ2-4; tentatively, D is TRBD1 or TRBD2 (7 bases each). The CDR3 is made up of 16 amino acids. V gave up 3 bases and J gave up 5 bases, with 17 bases separating them. CDR1 is ENHRY, CDR2 SYGVKD, per germline. The CDR3 loop is CAISDREGAEQNIQYF. In nucleotides, the CDR3 is TGTGCCATCAGTGATAGGGAGGGGGCGGAACAAAACATTCAGTACTTC.

This clonotype was detected many times. J is TRBJ2-5 and V is TRBV7-2; D remains unclear. This CDR3 is 12 amino acids long. V was trimmed by 2 bases and J by 4 bases, leaving 5 bases between them. Germline CDR1 is SGHTA and CDR2 is FQGNSA. The CDR3 coding sequence is TGTGCCAGCAGCTTACTGCTAGAGACCCAGTACTTC. Amino acid sequence: CASSLLLETQYF.

This chain joins TRBV6-2 or TRBV6-3 and TRBJ2-1; no clear D gene. The CDR3 extends over 16 amino acids. CDR1 MNHEY and CDR2 SVGEGT come from the germline V gene. V lost 5 bases, J lost 0 bases, and 14 bases lay in between. CDR3: CASSGPLTASYNEQFF. Here the CDR3 DNA reads TGTGCCAGCAGTGGGCCCCTTACGGCCTCCTACAATGAGCAGTTCTTC.

This clonotype was counted only a few times. This chain uses TRBV12-3 or TRBV12-4 with TRBJ2-3; D not resolved. V lost 1 base and J 4 bases, leaving 3 bases between the germline ends. The CDR3 sequence is 12 residues long. CDR3 DNA: TGTGCCAGCAGTTTAGTGTCAGATACGCAGTATTTT. It translates to CASSLVSDTQYF.

The table lists this clonotype with a few counts. This sequence joins TRBV12-3 or TRBV12-4 and TRBJ1-2; D unresolved. The CDR3 is 14 residues long. The germline V and J ends were trimmed by 0 bases and 2 bases, with 7 bases remaining between them. The CDR3 DNA sequence: TGTGCCAGCAGTTTAGCCGACCGGAACTATGGCTACACCTTC. This encodes CASSLADRNYGYTF.

This clonotype was detected many times. CDR3 DNA sequence: TGTGCCAGCAGCCCGGCGACCCAATCACCCCTCCACTTT. It codes for CASSPATQSPLHF. The chain is built from TRBV12-3 or TRBV12-4 and TRBJ1-6, with D uncertain. This CDR3 is built from 13 residues. Trimming took off 6 bases at V and 10 bases at J, with 13 bases between the two ends.

Notes on this clonotype: One base away lies a much larger clone, so this may be a sequencing read error. This likely comes from a read error, as the CDR3 has no conserved phenylalanine or tryptophan at its end. V usage is TRBV6-1 and J usage is TRBJ1-2; 7 bases agree with TRBD1. Per the germline V gene, CDR1 is MNHNS and CDR2 is SASEGT. CDR3 size: 13 residues. V trimming: 6 bases; J trimming: 3 bases; junction bases outside the gene matches: 4. CDR3 nucleotide sequence: TGTGCCAGCAGAGTAGACAGGGACTATGGCTACACCTCC. Translating gives CASRVDRDYGYTS.

This clonotype appeared many times. The chain is built from TRBV28 and TRBJ1-3; possibly TRBD1 for D (6 bases). The germline CDR1 and CDR2 sequences are MDHEN and SYDVKM. There are 16 residues in the CDR3. V was shortened by 5 bases and J by 0 bases, with 14 bases between the two germline ends. The CDR3 protein is CASSRRGGHSGNTIYF. For the CDR3, the DNA is TGTGCCAGCAGTCGCAGGGGTGGTCACTCTGGAAACACCATATATTTT. Full variable domain (rest looked up from reference TRBV28 and TRBJ1-3): DVKVTQSSRYLVKRTGEKVFLECVQDMDHENMFWYRQDPGLGLRLIYFSYDVKMKEKGDIPEGYSVSREKKERFSLILESASTNQTSMYLCASSRRGGHSGNTIYFGEGSWLTVV.

On this clonotype: With a much larger clone just one base away, this may be a read error. V gene TRBV7-2 combines with J gene TRBJ1-3; maybe TRBD1 (6 bases). V was trimmed by 0 bases and J by 4 bases, leaving 13 bases between them. The CDR3 runs 16 residues. Germline CDR1 and CDR2: SGHTA and FQGNSA. CDR3 amino acids: CASSLARPGQGNTIYF. The CDR3 DNA sequence: TGTGCCAGCAGCTTAGCGCGCCCGGGACAAGGAAACACCATATATTTT.

The chain is built from TRBV28 and TRBJ1-5, with D tentatively TRBD1 (5 bases). The CDR3 covers 12 residues. The germline CDR1 and CDR2 sequences are MDHEN and SYDVKM. The ends were cut back, 6 bases at V and 9 bases at J, with 12 bases in the middle. CDR3 residues: CASSPGGWPQHF. CDR3 DNA sequence: TGTGCCAGCAGCCCCGGGGGATGGCCCCAGCATTTT.

There are many counts of this clonotype. The rearrangement links TRBV2 to TRBJ2-3; 11 nucleotides line up with TRBD2. The CDR3 loop spans 16 amino acids. Germline-derived CDR1 and CDR2 are SNHLY and FYNNEI. V lost 4 bases, J lost 5 bases, and 8 bases stayed unmatched. CDR3 sequence: CASSVVAGGPGDTQYF. CDR3 in DNA: TGTGCCAGCAGTGTGGTAGCGGGAGGGCCGGGAGATACGCAGTATTTT. The variable domain in full, completed from reference TRBV2 and TRBJ2-3, reads EPEVTQTPSHQVTQMGQEVILRCVPISNHLYFYWYRQILGQKVEFLVSFYNNEISEKSEIFDDQFSVERPDGSNFTLKIRSTKLEDSAMYFCASSVVAGGPGDTQYFGPGTRLTVL.

This chain connects TRBV12-3 or TRBV12-4 to TRBJ2-3; 15 positions match TRBD2. The J segment lost 8 bases and the V segment lost 3 bases, leaving 6 bases of the junction unmatched. This CDR3 region has 16 residues. CDR3 DNA sequence: TGTGCCAGCAGTTTTGGACTAGCGGGGGGGAGAAGTACGCAGTATTTT. Residues: CASSFGLAGGRSTQYF.

This clonotype appeared many times. The V gene is TRBV6-2 or TRBV6-3, the J gene TRBJ1-1; D unresolved. This CDR3 region has 15 residues. The germline V gene encodes CDR1 MNHEY and CDR2 SVGEGT. With 6 bases removed from V and 3 bases from J, the gap between germline ends came to 17 bases. The CDR3 loop reads CASSRYRNRYTEAFF. CDR3 sequence (DNA): TGTGCCAGCAGCCGCTACCGGAACCGTTACACTGAAGCTTTCTTT.

V usage is TRBV10-3 and J usage is TRBJ2-4; 7 positions match TRBD2. Trimming took 3 bases from V and 9 from J; bases not matched to a gene: 11. CDR3 length equals 15 residues. Germline CDR1 is ENHRY and CDR2 is SYGVKD. CDR3 sequence reads: CAISESGAPAAIQYF. CDR3 in DNA: TGTGCCATCAGTGAAAGCGGGGCGCCGGCGGCCATTCAGTACTTC.

Only a few counts were recorded for this clonotype. The chain combines TRBV29-1 with TRBJ2-5; D unresolved. Germline assignment: CDR1 SQVTM and CDR2 ANQGSEA. The CDR3 consists of 10 residues. With 6 bases removed from V and 5 bases from J, the gap between germline ends came to 7 bases. The CDR3 DNA is TGCAGCGTGTTAGGGGAGACCCAGTACTTC. This encodes CSVLGETQYF.

The V gene is TRBV28, the J gene TRBJ1-2; 7 bases are a match to TRBD1. Germline CDR1 reads MDHEN; CDR2 reads SYDVKM. The CDR3 has 14 residues. Trimming at V came to 6 bases and at J to 2 bases, leaving 6 bases not matched to a gene. The CDR3 DNA reads TGTGCCAGCAGGATTCCGGGACAGAACTATGGCTACACCTTC. Amino acid sequence: CASRIPGQNYGYTF.

This clonotype was observed many times. CDR3 DNA sequence: TGCAGTGCGAGGAGGGCGAACACCGGGGAGCTGTTTTTT. This translates into CSARRANTGELFF. The chain combines TRBV20-1 with TRBJ2-2; possible D gene TRBD2, 6 bases. The V end was cut by 6 bases, the J end by 0 bases, with 8 bases between. The CDR3 runs to 13 residues. The germline CDR1 and CDR2 sequences are DFQATT and SNEGSKA (reference sequence).